The clone carrying this T cell receptor beta chain has a handful of counts. The entry originates in a study of blood T cell repertoires in COVID-19. This CDR3 spans 15 amino acids. Germline V CDR1 and CDR2: SGHDN, FVKESK. With 6 bases removed from V and 4 bases from J, the gap between germline ends came to 17 bases. Repertoires were generated with immunoSEQ multiplex PCR, while TCRdb's copy carries only in-frame clones and drops some. The sample holds 55,000 to 75,000 clones; roughly 78% are singletons and the top ten take more than 3%. The chain joins TRBV14 to TRBJ2-3; D is uncertain. The TCR was taken from a man in his sixties with acute or convalescent COVID-19. The sample taken for sequencing was peripheral blood. The CDR3 here is CASRLRGSMPDTQYF. CDR3 nucleotides: TGTGCCAGCAGGCTTCGCGGTTCGATGCCAGATACGCAGTATTTT.